These 17 T cell receptor beta chains were all obtained from the same sample, sequenced in a study of early T cells in non-severe SARS-CoV-2 infection. In TCRdb, the 5' RACE reads were re-called with MiXCR into one record per CDR3 protein. The sample lists 85,000 to 100,000 distinct CDR3 sequences; approximately 16% were seen once. Sequenced material: whole blood. The receptors shown here come from an adult who was a healthcare worker with PCR-confirmed SARS-CoV-2 infection or an uninfected control (not recorded which).

The chain joins TRBV9 to TRBJ1-5; D uncertain. The CDR3 is 14 amino acids. Germline V gives CDR1 SGDLS, CDR2 YYNGEE. Deletions cut 0 bases from V and 3 bases from J, with 7 bases between. The CDR3 reads CASSVGGLNQPQHF. Written as DNA, the CDR3 is TGTGCCAGCAGCGTAGGCGGACTCAATCAGCCCCAGCATTTT.

The V and J genes are TRBV7-9 and TRBJ2-3; 10 positions match TRBD2. CDR3 length: 14 residues. Per germline, CDR1 SEHNR and CDR2 FQNEAQ (reference sequence). Trimming took 11 bases from V and 6 from J; bases not matched to a gene: 11. The DNA for the CDR3 is TGTGCCGGAGAAGGGACTAGCGCCTTGGATACGCAGTATTTT. This sequence encodes CAGEGTSALDTQYF.

The chain employs TRBV11-2 and TRBJ1-2, with 7 bases identical to TRBD1. The CDR3 totals 16 residues. Unmatched junction bases numbered 9, after V lost 1 base and J lost 4 bases. Germline assignment: CDR1 SGHAT and CDR2 FQNNGV. This CDR3 reads CASSLGATGASYGYTF. The CDR3 DNA follows: TGTGCCAGCAGCTTAGGGGCAACAGGGGCCTCCTATGGCTACACCTTC.

The chain recombines TRBV4-2 with TRBJ2-3, with D unresolved. The assigned J gene may be wrong: the sequence end matches TRBJ1-5 better. Per germline, CDR1 LGHNA and CDR2 YNFKEQ. The CDR3 has 16 amino acids. CDR3 sequence: CASSLGPLIGSDTQHF. In DNA form, the CDR3 reads TGTGCCAGCAGCCTCGGGCCCCTAATAGGATCGGATACGCAGCATTTT.

This clonotype has more than one count but fewer than ten. V usage is TRBV20-1 and J usage is TRBJ1-2, with 9 bases lining up with TRBD1. The ends lost 5 bases at V and 7 bases at J; junction bases unmatched: 8. CDR1 and CDR2 from the germline V gene are DFQATT and SNEGSKA (reference sequence). The CDR3 runs to 13 residues. The CDR3 region has the DNA TGCAGTGCTCCCCGACAGGGGGATGGTGGCTACACCTTC. Translation: CSAPRQGDGGYTF.

This clonotype was seen more than once but under ten times. V gene TRBV18 combines with J gene TRBJ2-7; the D is unclear. CDR3 length: 15 amino acids. Looked up from germline, CDR1 is KGHSH and CDR2 is LQKENI. V lost 2 bases and J 3 bases, leaving 14 bases between the germline ends. The CDR3 loop is CASSPSESWGYEQYF. The CDR3 DNA sequence: TGTGCCAGCTCACCATCGGAGTCTTGGGGCTACGAGCAGTACTTC.

This chain connects TRBV6-2 or TRBV6-3 to TRBJ2-7; D gene unclear. The V gene's germline CDR1 is MNHEY and CDR2 SVGEGT. V was clipped by 2 bases and J by 2 bases, with 7 bases between them. The CDR3 has 13 residues. The CDR3 region has the DNA TGTGCCAGCAGTTACAGGGATACCTACGAGCAGTACTTC. Residues: CASSYRDTYEQYF.

This sequence joins TRBV30 and TRBJ1-1; 8 bases are shared with TRBD1. With V trimmed by 0 bases and J by 4 bases, 10 bases remained unmatched. CDR1 and CDR2 (germline): GTSNPN, SVGIG (reference sequence). This CDR3 is 16 amino acids long. CDR3 nucleotide sequence: TGTGCCTGGAGTGTACACCTACTAACAGGGGGCACTGAAGCTTTCTTT. Its protein is CAWSVHLLTGGTEAFF.

This clonotype was detected only a few times. The rearrangement uses TRBV10-3 and TRBJ1-4; 7 bases are shared with TRBD1. V trimming: 0 bases; J trimming: 8 bases; junction bases outside the gene matches: 6. CDR3 length: 15 amino acids. Germline V gene data show CDR1 as ENHRY and CDR2 as SYGVKD. CDR3: CAISESTGSREKLFF. The CDR3 coding sequence is TGTGCCATCAGTGAGTCGACAGGGTCGAGGGAAAAACTGTTTTTT.

This clonotype showed up just a few times. V and J are TRBV20-1 and TRBJ2-1, with D hard to call. The V gene lost 3 bases and the J gene lost 7 bases, with 22 bases spanning the gap. This CDR3 spans 16 amino acids. Looked up from germline, CDR1 is DFQATT and CDR2 is SNEGSKA (reference sequence). CDR3 amino acids: CSASSYVTGGANEQFF. As DNA, the CDR3 is TGCAGTGCTAGCTCATATGTGACGGGTGGCGCGAATGAGCAGTTCTTC.

This clonotype was seen only a few times. The chain couples TRBV18 to TRBJ2-1; 8 bases align to TRBD1. This CDR3 region has 13 residues. CDR1 KGHSH and CDR2 LQKENI come from the germline V gene. V was clipped by 1 base and J by 8 bases; unmatched bases: 1. The CDR3 here is CASSPLTGDEQFF. CDR3 DNA: TGTGCCAGCTCACCACTGACAGGGGATGAGCAGTTCTTC.

This clonotype was seen more than once but under ten times. This chain joins TRBV12-3 or TRBV12-4 and TRBJ2-1; TRBD1 might be the D (6 bases). V lost 6 bases, J lost 4 bases, and 19 bases lay in between. The CDR3 totals 16 residues. CDR3 sequence (DNA): TGTGCCAGCAGCCGAACCCGGGACACCCCGTACAATGAGCAGTTCTTC. Encoded protein: CASSRTRDTPYNEQFF.

This clonotype was seen only a few times. The CDR3 spells CASSLAVDQPQHF. The CDR3 DNA reads as TGTGCCAGCAGCTTAGCGGTGGACCAGCCCCAGCATTTT. This sequence joins TRBV7-9 and TRBJ1-5; D not resolved. V was cut by 0 bases and J by 7 bases, with 7 bases left in between. CDR1 SEHNR and CDR2 FQNEAQ come from the germline V gene (reference sequence). This CDR3 spans 13 amino acids.

CDR3 in DNA: TGCAGCGCCGGGAAGCCCCAAGAGACCCAGTACTTC. Protein product: CSAGKPQETQYF. The V call is TRBV29-1, the J call TRBJ2-5; TRBD2 is a possible D gene (5 bases). Germline V gives CDR1 SQVTM, CDR2 ANQGSEA. V lost 7 bases, J lost 1 base, and 10 bases lay in between. This CDR3 spans 12 amino acids.

This clonotype was recorded a few times. V is TRBV19 and J is TRBJ1-4; no reliable D call. Germline lookup yields CDR1 LNHDA and CDR2 SQIVND (reference sequence). The CDR3 totals 14 residues. The V end was cut by 3 bases, the J end by 5 bases, with 10 bases between. DNA of the CDR3: TGTGCCAGTAGTATGCGGCGGAACAATGAAAAACTGTTTTTT. It is translated as CASSMRRNNEKLFF.

This clonotype was seen more than once but under ten times. The chain has TRBV27 and TRBJ1-5, with D unresolved. CDR3 size: 13 residues. CDR1 is MNHEY, CDR2 SMNVEV, per germline (reference sequence). V was pared by 3 bases and J by 5 bases, with 8 bases between. The CDR3: CASSFSSYQPQHF. DNA for the CDR3: TGTGCCAGCAGTTTCAGTTCCTATCAGCCCCAGCATTTT.

The chain employs TRBV5-4 and TRBJ2-3, with D hard to call. CDR1 and CDR2 from the germline V gene are SGHNT and YYREEE (reference sequence). CDR3 size: 14 residues. Trimming shortened V by 0 bases and J by 2 bases, and 7 bases separated the two germline ends. CDR3 DNA sequence: TGTGCCAGCAGCTTGGGCCTCACCACAGATACGCAGTATTTT. Translating gives CASSLGLTTDTQYF.